One and the same sample provided the 22 T cell receptor beta chains below, sequenced in a study of response to subunit inactivated influenza vaccine. One entry per CDR3 protein, called by TCRdb with MiXCR from the RT-PCR reads. The sample lists roughly 700,000 distinct CDR3 sequences, 15% to 17% occurring once. Material: PBMCs from blood, obtained 11 to 12 days after vaccination. The receptors were sampled from a man between 45 and 60 years old who received an inactivated influenza vaccine.

This clonotype showed up just a few times. The chain is built from TRBV12-3 or TRBV12-4 and TRBJ2-1; unclear D gene. This CDR3 comprises 11 residues. The V gene lost 6 bases and the J gene lost 3 bases, with 3 bases spanning the gap. CDR3 loop: CASRDYNEQFF. CDR3 DNA: TGTGCCAGCAGGGACTACAATGAGCAGTTCTTC.

The chain combines TRBV11-2 with TRBJ1-2; 7 bases agree with TRBD1. The CDR3 extends over 14 amino acids. CDR1 and CDR2 (germline): SGHAT, FQNNGV. The V gene end was trimmed by 2 bases and the J gene end by 4 bases; junction bases not matched to a gene: 4. DNA for the CDR3: TGTGCCAGCAGCTTATCCGGGACAGTCTATGGCTACACCTTC. It specifies CASSLSGTVYGYTF.

The genes are TRBV2 and TRBJ2-3; perhaps TRBD1 as D (7 bases). Trimming removed 8 bases at V and 2 bases at J, with 20 bases between. CDR3 length: 16 amino acids. Germline-derived CDR1 and CDR2 are SNHLY and FYNNEI. The CDR3 coding sequence is TGTGCCAGCTCAGGGGGGCGGTCGGCGTACACAGATACGCAGTATTTT. Translation: CASSGGRSAYTDTQYF.

The rearrangement uses TRBV29-1 and TRBJ2-1, with D perhaps assigned TRBD1 or TRBD2 (5 bases each). The length of the CDR3 is 13 residues. V shed 5 bases and J shed 4 bases, with 12 bases lying between them. CDR1 SQVTM and CDR2 ANQGSEA come from the germline V gene. The CDR3 coding sequence is TGCAGCGTTCTCAGGGCGGGTTACAATGAGCAGTTCTTC. Translation gives CSVLRAGYNEQFF.

The chain recombines TRBV12-3 or TRBV12-4 with TRBJ2-1; 7 nucleotides line up with TRBD1. V shed 7 bases and J 9 bases; nucleotides not matched to a gene: 12. The CDR3 has 14 amino acids. Here the CDR3 reads CASNRDSRAPEQFF. DNA of the CDR3: TGTGCCAGCAACCGGGACAGTAGGGCACCTGAGCAGTTCTTC.

V is TRBV7-2 and J is TRBJ2-3, with D unresolved. CDR1 is SGHTA, CDR2 FQGNSA, per germline. The CDR3 covers 16 residues. Trimming left V 4 bases short and J 0 bases short, with 14 bases between. The CDR3 spells CASSSGRYPSTDTQYF. The CDR3 nucleotides are TGTGCCAGCAGCTCCGGAAGGTACCCTAGCACAGATACGCAGTATTTT.

V and J are TRBV13 and TRBJ1-4, with D tentatively TRBD1 (5 bases). CDR1 is PRHDT and CDR2 is FYEKMQ in the germline V gene (reference sequence). The CDR3 has 16 amino acids. Trimming pared 7 bases from V and 1 base from J, leaving 16 bases between. The CDR3 coding sequence is TGTGCCAGCACGGAGGGACGGCTCGGAACTAATGAAAAACTGTTTTTT. Protein product: CASTEGRLGTNEKLFF.

Ten or more counts support this clonotype. Written as DNA, the CDR3 is TGTGCCAGCAGCCCTAGGGACAGGGGTCGCAGGAACAATGAGCAGTTCTTC. It codes for CASSPRDRGRRNNEQFF. The genes are TRBV7-9 and TRBJ2-1; TRBD1 matches 10 bases. The CDR3 extends over 17 amino acids. Looked up from germline, CDR1 is SEHNR and CDR2 is FQNEAQ (reference sequence). V lost 5 bases to trimming and J lost 5 bases; unmatched junction nucleotides: 12.

This rearrangement joins TRBV20-1 to TRBJ2-7; TRBD1 aligns across 8 bases. J lost 3 bases, V lost 0 bases, and 7 bases had no gene match. Germline loops: CDR1 DFQATT, CDR2 SNEGSKA (reference sequence). CDR3 length equals 15 residues. CDR3 sequence reads: CSARDRAGGGYEQYF. CDR3 coding DNA: TGCAGTGCTAGAGATAGGGCAGGGGGCGGCTACGAGCAGTACTTC.

V and J are TRBV27 and TRBJ2-1; TRBD2 matches 8 bases. The V and J ends lost 2 bases and 8 bases, in that order; junction bases with no gene match: 11. The CDR3 sequence is 16 residues long. CDR1 is MNHEY, CDR2 SMNVEV, per germline (reference sequence). The chain's CDR3 is CASSLGLAGFRDEQFF. For the CDR3, the DNA is TGTGCCAGCAGTTTAGGCCTAGCGGGCTTTCGGGATGAGCAGTTCTTC.

The chain has TRBV28 and TRBJ1-1; the D gene is possibly TRBD1 (5 bases). Trimming took 3 bases from V and 1 from J, leaving 12 bases between them. From germline, CDR1 is MDHEN and CDR2 SYDVKM. The CDR3 is 15 residues long. In DNA form, the CDR3 reads TGTGCCAGCAGTTTTGGGGGTTTGAGGAACACTGAAGCTTTCTTT. This gives the protein CASSFGGLRNTEAFF.

The table lists this clonotype with a few counts. The rearrangement joins TRBV5-1 to TRBJ2-3, with no clear D. Trimming shortened V by 4 bases and J by 4 bases, and 10 bases separated the two germline ends. Germline loops: CDR1 SGHRS, CDR2 YFSETQ. The CDR3 spans 13 residues. The CDR3 is CASSAVRADTQYF. DNA of the CDR3: TGCGCCAGCAGCGCCGTCCGGGCAGATACGCAGTATTTT.

This clonotype showed up just a few times. This chain joins TRBV7-2 and TRBJ1-2; D possibly corresponds to TRBD1 (6 bases). CDR1 SGHTA and CDR2 FQGNSA come from the germline V gene. The CDR3 covers 15 residues. With 2 bases removed from V and 0 bases from J, the gap between germline ends came to 10 bases. The CDR3 DNA sequence: TGTGCCAGCAGCTTACCGGACAGTCCTAACTATGGCTACACCTTC. It yields the protein CASSLPDSPNYGYTF.

This clonotype was seen repeatedly, ten times or more. This may be a read error, as it is one base from a much larger clone. The genes are TRBV28 and TRBJ1-1; 7 nucleotides agree with TRBD1. The V gene's germline CDR1 is MDHEN and CDR2 SYDVKM. Trimming cost V 3 bases and J 3 bases; bases outside gene matches: 1. The CDR3 loop spans 13 amino acids. The CDR3 DNA reads as TGTGCCAGCAGTTTCGACAGGGACACTGAAGCTTTCTTT. It codes for CASSFDRDTEAFF.

This clonotype was observed a few times. The chain has TRBV7-2 and TRBJ2-1; no clear D gene. The CDR3 runs to 13 residues. V shed 4 bases and J shed 3 bases, with 7 bases lying between them. CDR1 is SGHTA and CDR2 is FQGNSA in the germline V gene. In DNA, the CDR3 is TGTGCCAGCAGCTACGACCACTACAATGAGCAGTTCTTC. The encoded protein is CASSYDHYNEQFF.

The sample holds a few counts of this clonotype. The V call is TRBV29-1, the J call TRBJ2-5; 10 nucleotides match TRBD1. The V and J ends lost 7 bases and 4 bases, in that order; junction bases with no gene match: 9. Per the germline V gene, CDR1 is SQVTM and CDR2 is ANQGSEA. This CDR3 comprises 14 residues. The CDR3 region has the DNA TGCAGCGCTGGGACAGGGGTAATAGGAGAGACCCAGTACTTC. It is translated as CSAGTGVIGETQYF.

There are many counts of this clonotype. CDR3 sequence: CSVAGSGANVLTF. The CDR3 nucleotides are TGCAGCGTTGCCGGCTCTGGGGCCAACGTCCTGACTTTC. This sequence joins TRBV29-1 and TRBJ2-6; D remains ambiguous. Germline CDR1 SQVTM, CDR2 ANQGSEA. Trimming stripped 4 bases from V and 0 bases from J, with 4 bases between. This CDR3 is 13 amino acids long.

The CDR3 spells CASSLIGGTNKVYEQYF. The DNA of the CDR3 is TGTGCCAGCAGCTTAATCGGGGGGACAAACAAAGTCTACGAGCAGTACTTC. The chain is built from TRBV11-2 and TRBJ2-7, with TRBD2 as a possible D gene (7 bases). The ends were cut back, 2 bases at V and 3 bases at J, with 20 bases in the middle. The CDR3 totals 17 residues. Germline CDR1 is SGHAT and CDR2 is FQNNGV. Full variable domain (rest looked up from reference TRBV11-2 and TRBJ2-7): EAGVAQSPRYKIIEKRQSVAFWCNPISGHATLYWYQQILGQGPKLLIQFQNNGVVDDSQLPKDRFSAERLKGVDSTLKIQPAKLEDSAVYLCASSLIGGTNKVYEQYFGPGTRLTVT.

This clonotype showed up just a few times. The chain has TRBV29-1 and TRBJ2-7, with D possibly being TRBD1 or TRBD2 (5 bases each). Germline V gives CDR1 SQVTM, CDR2 ANQGSEA. CDR3 size: 13 residues. Trimming took off 6 bases at V and 5 bases at J, with 17 bases between the two ends. The CDR3 is CSVGRGRGNEQYF. DNA of the CDR3: TGCAGCGTGGGGCGTGGGAGAGGCAACGAGCAGTACTTC.

This sequence joins TRBV7-3 and TRBJ2-1; TRBD2 might be the D (6 bases). V shed 6 bases and J shed 0 bases, with 9 bases lying between them. Germline values: CDR1 SGHTA, CDR2 FQGTGA. The CDR3 has 14 amino acids. CDR3 loop: CASSMGGSYNEQFF. The DNA for the CDR3 is TGTGCCAGCAGTATGGGGGGCTCCTACAATGAGCAGTTCTTC.

A few counts support this clonotype. The chain recombines TRBV20-1 with TRBJ2-3; D is undetermined. CDR1 and CDR2 (germline): DFQATT, SNEGSKA (reference sequence). V was shortened by 1 base and J by 2 bases, with 7 bases between the two germline ends. The CDR3 is 13 amino acids. The CDR3 nucleotides are TGCAGTGCTAGAGCAGGCTTCACAGATACGCAGTATTTT. Residues: CSARAGFTDTQYF.

This clonotype has more than one count but fewer than ten. The rearrangement links TRBV29-1 to TRBJ2-7; 9 positions agree with TRBD1. CDR3 length equals 11 residues. Germline V CDR1 and CDR2: SQVTM, ANQGSEA. V was pared by 7 bases and J by 8 bases, with 6 bases of the junction left unmatched. Here the CDR3 DNA reads TGCAGCGGCTTGGACAGGGGAAAGCAGTACTTC. Translating gives CSGLDRGKQYF.